This entry lists 25 T cell receptor beta chains sequenced from one sample in a study of blood T cells in healthy people across ages. The authors ran a second PCR of 7 to 11 cycles using a sample-barcoded 5' primer and a J-beta primer mix. TCRdb ran MiXCR on the 5' RACE reads and lists one entry per CDR3 protein. The table lists hundreds of thousands of distinct CDR3 sequences, roughly 26% of them singletons, with around 3% in the top ten. These same data were also listed under a study on T cells of mothers and their children.

Sequencing used blood. These receptors came from a boy between 10 and 17 years old in good health.

The chain carries TRBV5-1 and TRBJ1-3; no reliable D call. Trimming shortened V by 0 bases and J by 0 bases, and 10 bases separated the two germline ends. This CDR3 region has 16 residues. Germline CDR1 is SGHRS and CDR2 is YFSETQ. In nucleotides, the CDR3 is TGCGCCAGCAGCTTGGGGCCGGCGAGCTCTGGAAACACCATATATTTT. Encoded protein: CASSLGPASSGNTIYF.

CDR3 protein: CASSQESGGFFVEQYF. The DNA for the CDR3 is TGTGCCAGCAGCCAAGAAAGCGGGGGGTTCTTTGTAGAGCAGTACTTC. J is TRBJ2-5 and V is TRBV4-2; TRBD2 matches at 9 bases. This CDR3 spans 16 amino acids. Germline V CDR1 and CDR2: LGHNA, YNFKEQ. With 0 bases clipped from V and 11 bases from J, the junction kept 13 bases outside the gene matches.

The chain recombines TRBV20-1 with TRBJ2-2, with 12 bases fitting TRBD1. J lost 7 bases, V lost 3 bases, and 9 bases had no gene match. The CDR3 has 16 residues. Germline CDR1 and CDR2: DFQATT and SNEGSKA (reference sequence). The CDR3 sequence: CSAREGDRGRNGELFF. The CDR3 coding sequence is TGCAGTGCTAGGGAAGGGGACAGGGGGCGGAACGGGGAGCTGTTTTTT.

The rearrangement uses TRBV30 and TRBJ1-5; 8 positions match TRBD1. Germline trimming cut 2 bases from V and 6 bases from J; bases unmatched to any gene: 3. The CDR3 runs 13 residues. Germline V gene data show CDR1 as GTSNPN and CDR2 as SVGIG (reference sequence). CDR3 residues: CAWSPDRGQPQHF. The CDR3 DNA reads TGTGCCTGGAGTCCCGACAGGGGTCAGCCCCAGCATTTT.

This clonotype was detected once. J is TRBJ1-6 and V is TRBV6-6; 7 nucleotides line up with TRBD1. J lost 8 bases, V lost 7 bases, and 8 bases had no gene match. The germline CDR1 and CDR2 sequences are MNHNY and SVGAGI (reference sequence). This CDR3 comprises 14 residues. The CDR3 is CASTTSQGDSPLHF. CDR3 in DNA: TGTGCCAGCACCACATCTCAGGGGGATTCACCCCTCCACTTT.

The V call is TRBV4-1, the J call TRBJ2-3, with D perhaps assigned TRBD1 or TRBD2 (6 bases each). CDR1 MGHRA and CDR2 YSYEKL come from the germline V gene. The length of the CDR3 is 17 residues. V was cut by 3 bases and J by 4 bases, with 20 bases left in between. The CDR3 sequence: CASSHRGLTSQPDTQYF. CDR3 DNA: TGCGCCAGCAGCCACCGGGGGCTGACCTCCCAGCCAGATACGCAGTATTTT.

The J gene is TRBJ1-2, the V gene TRBV4-1; D is uncertain. Trimming left V 0 bases short and J 0 bases short, with 8 bases between. The CDR3 extends over 15 amino acids. Germline V gene lookup returns CDR1 MGHRA and CDR2 YSYEKL. CDR3 amino acids: CASSQDRSANYGYTF. DNA of the CDR3: TGCGCCAGCAGCCAAGATCGCTCAGCTAACTATGGCTACACCTTC.

This clonotype was recorded a few times. V gene TRBV20-1 combines with J gene TRBJ2-5, with TRBD1 identical over 7 bases. The DNA end lines up better with TRBJ2-7; the J call may be wrong. Germline CDR1 is DFQATT and CDR2 is SNEGSKA (reference sequence). The CDR3 runs 11 residues. The CDR3 protein is CSAIDRAEQYF. The DNA for the CDR3 is TGCAGTGCTATCGACAGGGCCGAGCAGTACTTC.

This clonotype was observed a handful of times. The rearrangement joins TRBV3-1 to TRBJ1-5; D uncertain. V dropped 4 bases and J dropped 0 bases, with 7 bases sitting between them. The germline gives CDR1 LGHDT, CDR2 YNNKEL (reference sequence). This CDR3 spans 14 amino acids. CDR3 sequence: CASSPTHSNQPQHF. The CDR3 bases are TGTGCCAGCAGCCCGACGCATAGCAATCAGCCCCAGCATTTT.

This rearrangement joins TRBV25-1 to TRBJ1-6; no clear D. Germline assignment: CDR1 MGHDK and CDR2 SYGVNS. The CDR3 runs 15 residues. V lost 2 bases and J lost 7, with 12 bases in between. The CDR3 DNA is TGTGCCAGCAGTGAACAGGTTCCGGGGAATTCACCCCTCCACTTT. Translation: CASSEQVPGNSPLHF.

This clonotype was counted a few times. The chain uses TRBV2 and TRBJ1-5; no clear D gene. Germline loops: CDR1 SNHLY, CDR2 FYNNEI. The CDR3 has 14 amino acids. Trimming cost V 6 bases and J 2 bases, with 11 bases left between them. CDR3 protein: CASSAQQGNQPQHF. The DNA for the CDR3 is TGTGCCAGCAGCGCCCAGCAGGGCAATCAGCCCCAGCATTTT.

This clonotype was seen at least ten times. J is TRBJ1-1 and V is TRBV6-6; maybe TRBD1 (5 bases). Between the trimmed V and J ends, which lost 7 bases and 5 bases, there was a span of 8 bases. CDR3 size: 11 residues. Germline V CDR1 and CDR2: MNHNY, SVGAGI (reference sequence). The CDR3 DNA is TGTGCCAGCATTGGGGGGACTGAAGCTTTCTTT. Protein: CASIGGTEAFF.

This clonotype was counted only a few times. An end of the junction does not agree with germline; a read error may underlie this. This sequence joins TRBV12-3 or TRBV12-4 and TRBJ2-2; the D gene could be TRBD1 or TRBD2 (5 bases each). The CDR3 covers 15 residues. The CDR3 spells CASSLGQGAAGELFF. The CDR3, as DNA: TGTGCCAGCAGTTTAGGGCAGGGAGCGGCCGGGGAGCTGTTCTTT.

The rearrangement joins TRBV20-1 to TRBJ2-4; TRBD2 aligns across 8 bases. Per the germline V gene, CDR1 is DFQATT and CDR2 is SNEGSKA (reference sequence). The CDR3 loop spans 13 amino acids. V gave up 6 bases and J gave up 9 bases; unmatched junction bases: 10. CDR3 sequence reads: CSASPGTRTIQYF. As DNA, the CDR3 is TGCAGTGCCTCTCCCGGGACTAGGACCATTCAGTACTTC.

The chain combines TRBV9 with TRBJ2-5, with a weak D call TRBD1 (6 bases). V dropped 0 bases and J dropped 1 base, with 22 bases sitting between them. The CDR3 consists of 19 residues. Germline CDR1 reads SGDLS; CDR2 reads YYNGEE. CDR3 sequence reads: CASSVGGTKTGRGQETQYF. The CDR3 DNA sequence: TGTGCCAGCAGCGTAGGAGGGACAAAAACAGGGAGAGGCCAAGAGACCCAGTACTTC.

This clonotype showed up just a few times. The chain recombines TRBV12-5 with TRBJ2-1, with unresolved D. Germline V gives CDR1 LGHNT, CDR2 FRNRAP. This CDR3 has 12 amino acids. With 5 bases removed from V and 9 bases from J, the gap between germline ends came to 11 bases. CDR3 in amino acids: CASGPASVEQFF. The CDR3 DNA sequence: TGTGCTAGTGGTCCCGCGTCGGTTGAGCAGTTCTTC.

The chain couples TRBV24-1 to TRBJ1-5; a possible D gene is TRBD1 (5 bases). Germline assignment: CDR1 KGHDR and CDR2 SFDVKD. Trimming pared 4 bases from V and 6 bases from J, leaving 18 bases between. The CDR3 is made up of 16 amino acids. The CDR3 coding sequence is TGTGCCACCAGTGACCCCATGGAAGGGACCGGTCAGCCCCAGCATTTT. As protein: CATSDPMEGTGQPQHF.

The V gene is TRBV12-3 or TRBV12-4, the J gene TRBJ1-3; unclear D gene. V was clipped by 8 bases and J by 1 base, with 9 bases between them. There are 13 residues in the CDR3. The CDR3 loop is CASRWSSGNTIYF. CDR3 nucleotides: TGTGCCAGCCGCTGGTCGTCTGGAAACACCATATATTTT.

This chain uses TRBV11-3 with TRBJ2-1; 8 nucleotides line up with TRBD2. The CDR3 runs 15 residues. Germline CDR1 and CDR2: SGHNT and YENEEA. The V gene end was trimmed by 5 bases and the J gene end by 2 bases; junction bases not matched to a gene: 5. The CDR3 DNA reads TGTGCCAGCAGCCCGCTACTAGCGGCCTACAATGAGCAGTTCTTC. Amino acids: CASSPLLAAYNEQFF.

With regard to this clonotype: An end of the junction does not agree with germline; a read error may underlie this. The chain uses TRBV27 and TRBJ2-4, with TRBD2 identical over 11 bases. This CDR3 spans 17 amino acids. In germline, CDR1 is MNHEY, CDR2 SMNVEV (reference sequence). CDR3 DNA: TGTGCCAGCAGTTTATCTAGCGGGAGGGCGGGCAAAAGCATTCAGTACTTC. Its translation is CASSLSSGRAGKSIQYF.

This clonotype showed up many times. The V gene is TRBV28, the J gene TRBJ2-1; TRBD2 might be the D (6 bases). The CDR3 extends over 16 amino acids. Germline V lookup: CDR1 MDHEN, CDR2 SYDVKM. Between the trimmed V and J ends, which lost 2 bases and 0 bases, there was a span of 11 bases. The CDR3 bases are TGTGCCAGCAGTTTAATGGCGGGGAGCTCCTACAATGAGCAGTTCTTC. Protein product: CASSLMAGSSYNEQFF.

This chain connects TRBV5-1 to TRBJ2-5; D call uncertain. The length of the CDR3 is 11 residues. V dropped 9 bases and J dropped 1 base, with 7 bases sitting between them. Germline V gene lookup returns CDR1 SGHRS and CDR2 YFSETQ. This CDR3 is CANQFQETQYF. The CDR3, as DNA: TGCGCCAATCAGTTCCAAGAGACCCAGTACTTC.

This clonotype turned up a few times. V usage is TRBV6-1 and J usage is TRBJ2-5; 9 bases are a match to TRBD1. Germline CDR1 MNHNS, CDR2 SASEGT. This CDR3 is 15 amino acids long. V was pared by 2 bases and J by 5 bases, with 6 bases of the junction left unmatched. The CDR3 DNA reads as TGTGCCAGCAGTGAATTTATGGACAGGGGTGAGACCCAGTACTTC. It encodes CASSEFMDRGETQYF.

The chain links TRBV7-9 to TRBJ2-5; 8 nucleotides align to TRBD2. The J call is doubtful: the DNA matches TRBJ2-1 better. Looked up from germline, CDR1 is SEHNR and CDR2 is FQNEAQ (reference sequence). This CDR3 is 15 amino acids long. The CDR3 DNA is TGTGCCAGCCGTAGCGGGACACTAGGGTCCAATGAGCAGTTCTTC. Its translation: CASRSGTLGSNEQFF.

This clonotype was found a few times. The V call is TRBV24-1, the J call TRBJ2-7; D may be TRBD1 (6 bases). Per germline, CDR1 KGHDR and CDR2 SFDVKD. This CDR3 is built from 15 residues. Trimming removed 3 bases from V and 4 bases from J, with 15 bases in between. CDR3 DNA: TGTGCCACCAGTGATCCGCAGGGGATCCCTTACGAGCAGTACTTC. Protein sequence: CATSDPQGIPYEQYF.